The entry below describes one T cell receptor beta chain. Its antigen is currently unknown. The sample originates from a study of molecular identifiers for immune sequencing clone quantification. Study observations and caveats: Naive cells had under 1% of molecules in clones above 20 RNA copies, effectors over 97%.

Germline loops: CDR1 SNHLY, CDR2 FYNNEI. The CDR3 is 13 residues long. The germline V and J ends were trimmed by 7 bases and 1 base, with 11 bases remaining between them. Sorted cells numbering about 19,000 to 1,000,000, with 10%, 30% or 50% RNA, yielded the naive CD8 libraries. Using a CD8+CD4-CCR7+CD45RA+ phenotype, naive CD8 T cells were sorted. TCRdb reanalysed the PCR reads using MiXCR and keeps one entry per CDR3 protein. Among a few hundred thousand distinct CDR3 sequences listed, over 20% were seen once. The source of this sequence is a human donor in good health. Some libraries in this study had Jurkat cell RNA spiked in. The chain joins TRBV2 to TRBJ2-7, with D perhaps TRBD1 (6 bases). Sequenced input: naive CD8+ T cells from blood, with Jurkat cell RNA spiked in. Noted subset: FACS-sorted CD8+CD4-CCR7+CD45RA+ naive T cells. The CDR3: CASTDGQSYEQYF. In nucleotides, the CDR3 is TGTGCCAGCACCGACGGACAGTCCTACGAGCAGTACTTC.